The T cell receptor (beta chain) described here comes from a study of blood T cells in healthy people across ages (dated by TCRdb to 2014 to 2015). Turning to the overall study: In model experiments, template switching captured about one uniquely barcoded TCR beta cDNA molecule for every two T cells. The study measured age-related changes in TCR beta repertoire diversity using deep sequencing normalized with unique cDNA molecular identifiers. The donors were split into four age groups: young (average 16 years), middle-aged (39), aged (over 55) and long-lived (approximately 80). Using the same blood draw, the study looked at two additional independent replicas of 1 million unique cDNA reads for two donors, one aged 18 to 30 and the other aged 80 or older. To avoid experimental bias, donors of different ages were distributed randomly across sequencing lanes. Overall study outcomes, separate from this receptor: Compared with the aged group, the long-lived group had more naive CD4+ T cells, fewer expanded clones and increased TCR diversity, a pattern suggesting age selection. Observed TCR beta diversity correlated strongly with the percentage of naive T cells measured by flow cytometry. Observed TCR beta diversity per million T cells fell roughly linearly with age, and a significant reduction was already apparent by age roughly 40. Bulk unsorted PBMC profiling prevented conclusive comparison of naive and antigen-experienced compartments. Donor CMV infection status was unknown, potentially confounding age-related changes in expanded clonotypes. Total diversity estimates from one million sequenced T cells were considered lower bounds and underestimates.

Donors were 30 to 45 systemically healthy Caucasian individuals from Russia aged roughly 6 to 100 years. Around 9.8 milliliters of peripheral blood were collected from each donor into EDTA-treated Vacutainer tubes. Ficoll-Paque density-gradient centrifugation was used to isolate PBMCs, with at least 6.5 million per sample. Trizol reagent was used to extract total RNA from the PBMCs, yielding at least 5.5 micrograms per sample. Naive CD45RAhigh/CD27high T cell percentages were measured by flow cytometry on a PBMC aliquot from every donor. The library came from 5' RACE. The listed sequencing device is Illumina HiSeq 2500. A second roughly 7 to 11 cycle PCR used a sample-barcoded 5' primer and a J-beta primer mix. A unique molecular identifier was introduced onto each TCR beta cDNA molecule by a template-switch 5' adaptor carrying 12 random nucleotides. Each sample yielded at least 3 million CDR3-containing paired-end reads. All of the RNA was converted into first-strand cDNA using the Mint cDNA synthesis kit, with a TRBC-specific oligonucleotide serving as the primer. Following uracil-DNA glycosylase treatment, all cDNA underwent a first 18-cycle PCR with the universal primers M1SS and BC2_uni_R. As for the authors' bioinformatics: For normalization, 1 million high-quality reads were randomly selected from each sample, with every read carrying a distinct molecular identifier. Instead of being binned into consensus sequences, reads with shared molecular identifiers were discarded. MiTCR, set to a Q25 quality threshold and the strictest error-elimination algorithm, was used for CDR3 identification, clonotype clustering and error correction. A nonparametric unseen species model using Euler transformation provided a lower-bound estimate of total TCR beta diversity. Clones were called with MiXCR by TCRdb after fastp trimmed the public reads at Q25, and only in-frame beta chains were retained. Rows with a matching CDR3 protein are joined into one entry that keeps the most common DNA and genes. These V and J calls derive from TCRdb rather than the authors' analysis. This sample lists about 1.8 million distinct CDR3 sequences; about 50% were detected once. Less than 2.5% of the sample is in the top ten clones.

The germline V and J ends show losses of 5 bases and 8 bases respectively, and no gene match explains 11 bases of the junction. CDR1 and CDR2 (SGHTA, FQGNSA) derive from the germline V gene. CDR3 length: 14 amino acids, cysteine to phenylalanine. The retained sequence is limited to the CDR3, 42 bases, with the frame set at the first base. Concerning this clonotype: Its antigen target is currently unknown. Qualities for individual bases were not recorded, and no much larger clone is one base off.

The chain joins TRBV7-2 to TRBJ1-2; TRBD1 matches 7 bases in the middle. The sequence came from a middle-aged woman in good health. Source material: blood. CDR3 region: CASSLRGTVDGYTF. The nucleotide sequence reads as follows: TGTGCCAGCAGCCTGAGGGGGACAGTTGACGGCTACACCTTC.